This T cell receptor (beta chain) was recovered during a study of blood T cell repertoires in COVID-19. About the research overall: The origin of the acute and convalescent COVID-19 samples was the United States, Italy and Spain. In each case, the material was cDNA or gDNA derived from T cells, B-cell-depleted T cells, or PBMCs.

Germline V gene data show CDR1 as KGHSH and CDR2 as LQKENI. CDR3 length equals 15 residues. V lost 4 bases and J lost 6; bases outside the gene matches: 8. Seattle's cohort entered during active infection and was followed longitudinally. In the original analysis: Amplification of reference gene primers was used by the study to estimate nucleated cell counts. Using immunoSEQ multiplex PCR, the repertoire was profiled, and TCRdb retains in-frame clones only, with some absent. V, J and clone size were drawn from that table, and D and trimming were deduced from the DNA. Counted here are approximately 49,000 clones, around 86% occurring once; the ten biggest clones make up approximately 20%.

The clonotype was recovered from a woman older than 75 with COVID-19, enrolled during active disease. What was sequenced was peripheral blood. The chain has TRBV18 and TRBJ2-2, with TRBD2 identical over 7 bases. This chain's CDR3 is CASSLDLLASGELFF. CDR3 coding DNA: TGTGCCAGCTCACTGGACTTACTAGCGTCCGGGGAGCTGTTTTTT.